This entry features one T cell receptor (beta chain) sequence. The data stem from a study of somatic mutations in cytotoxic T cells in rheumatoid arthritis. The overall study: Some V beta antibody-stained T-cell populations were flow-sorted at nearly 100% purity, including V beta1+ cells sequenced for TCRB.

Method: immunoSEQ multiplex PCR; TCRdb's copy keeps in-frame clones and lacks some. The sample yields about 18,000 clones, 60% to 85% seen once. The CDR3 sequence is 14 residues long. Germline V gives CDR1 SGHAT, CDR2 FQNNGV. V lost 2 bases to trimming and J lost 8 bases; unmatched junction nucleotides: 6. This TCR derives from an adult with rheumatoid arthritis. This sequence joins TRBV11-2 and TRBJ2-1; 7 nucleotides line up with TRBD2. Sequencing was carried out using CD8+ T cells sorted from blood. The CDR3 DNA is TGTGCCAGCAGCTTAACGAGCGGGATGGATGAGCAGTTCTTC. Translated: CASSLTSGMDEQFF.